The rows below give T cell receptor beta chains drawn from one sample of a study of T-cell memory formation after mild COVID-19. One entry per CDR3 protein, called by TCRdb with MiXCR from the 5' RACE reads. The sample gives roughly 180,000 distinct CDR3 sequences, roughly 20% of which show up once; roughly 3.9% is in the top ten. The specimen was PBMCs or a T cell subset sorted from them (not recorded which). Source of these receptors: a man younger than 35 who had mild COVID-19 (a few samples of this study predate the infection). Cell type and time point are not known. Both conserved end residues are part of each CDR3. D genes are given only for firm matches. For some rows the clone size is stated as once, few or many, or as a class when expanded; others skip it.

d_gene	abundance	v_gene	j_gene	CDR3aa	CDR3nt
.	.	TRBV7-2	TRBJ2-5	CASRLDGGVGTQYF	TGTGCCAGCAGACTAGACGGGGGAGTTGGGACCCAGTACTTC
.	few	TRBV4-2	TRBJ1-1	CASSQETGTTEAFF	TGTGCCAGCAGCCAAGAGACAGGAACCACTGAAGCTTTCTTT
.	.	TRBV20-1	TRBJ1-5	CSAGGGHSNQPQHF	TGCAGTGCTGGGGGGGGGCACAGCAATCAGCCCCAGCATTTT
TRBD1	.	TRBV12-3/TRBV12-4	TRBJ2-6	CASSSQTGGANVLTF	TGTGCCAGCAGTTCCCAGACAGGGGGGGCCAACGTCCTGACTTTC
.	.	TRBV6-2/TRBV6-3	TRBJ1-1	CASSLGVGTEAFF	TGTGCCAGCAGTTTGGGGGTGGGGACTGAAGCTTTCTTT
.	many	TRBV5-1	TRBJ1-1	CASSLGGEGTEAFF	TGCGCCAGCAGCTTAGGAGGAGAAGGGACTGAAGCTTTCTTT
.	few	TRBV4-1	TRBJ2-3	CASSQDTGPTDTQYF	TGCGCCAGCAGCCAAGATACAGGCCCCACAGATACGCAGTATTTT
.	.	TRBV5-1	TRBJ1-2	CASSLDTNYGYTF	TGCGCCAGCAGCTTGGACACTAACTATGGCTACACCTTC
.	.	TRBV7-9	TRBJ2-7	CASSPVGSYEQYF	TGTGCCAGCAGCCCCGTGGGCTCCTACGAGCAGTACTTC
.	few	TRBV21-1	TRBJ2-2	CASSQPTGELFF	TGTGCCAGCAGCCAGCCTACCGGGGAGCTGTTTTTT
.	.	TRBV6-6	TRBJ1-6	CASSYSGQAEGTLHF	TGTGCCAGCAGTTACTCCGGCCAAGCAGAGGGCACCCTCCACTTT
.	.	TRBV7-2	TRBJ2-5	CASEGGWETQYF	TGTGCCTCAGAGGGGGGATGGGAGACCCAGTACTTC
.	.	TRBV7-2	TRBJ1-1	CASSPRPRLSEAFF	TGTGCCAGCAGCCCGCGGCCCCGGCTGAGTGAAGCTTTCTTT
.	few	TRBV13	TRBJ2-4	CASRSKGGIQYF	TGTGCCAGCAGATCTAAGGGGGGCATTCAGTACTTC